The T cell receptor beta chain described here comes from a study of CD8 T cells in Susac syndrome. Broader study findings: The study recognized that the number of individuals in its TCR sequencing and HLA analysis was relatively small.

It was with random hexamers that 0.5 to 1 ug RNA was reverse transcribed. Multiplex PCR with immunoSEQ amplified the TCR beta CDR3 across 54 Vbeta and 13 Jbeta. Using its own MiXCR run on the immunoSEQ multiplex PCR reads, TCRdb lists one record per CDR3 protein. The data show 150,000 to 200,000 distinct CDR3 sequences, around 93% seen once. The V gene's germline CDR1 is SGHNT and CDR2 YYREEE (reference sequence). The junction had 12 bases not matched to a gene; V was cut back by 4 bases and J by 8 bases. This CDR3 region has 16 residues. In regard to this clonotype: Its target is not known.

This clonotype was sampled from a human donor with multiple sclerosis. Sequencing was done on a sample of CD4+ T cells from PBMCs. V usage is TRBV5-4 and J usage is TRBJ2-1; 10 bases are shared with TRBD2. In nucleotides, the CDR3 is TGTGCCAGCAGCGCGATACTAGCGGGAAAGAAGGATGAGCAGTTCTTC. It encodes CASSAILAGKKDEQFF.